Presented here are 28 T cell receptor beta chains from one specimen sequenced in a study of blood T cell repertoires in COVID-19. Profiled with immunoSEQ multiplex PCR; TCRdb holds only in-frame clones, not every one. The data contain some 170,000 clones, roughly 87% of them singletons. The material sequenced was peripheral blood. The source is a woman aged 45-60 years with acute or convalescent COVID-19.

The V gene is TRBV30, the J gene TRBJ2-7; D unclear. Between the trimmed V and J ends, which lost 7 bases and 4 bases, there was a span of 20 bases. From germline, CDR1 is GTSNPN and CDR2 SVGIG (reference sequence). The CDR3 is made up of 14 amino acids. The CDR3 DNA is TGTGCCTACACCCCTCGGAGTCTCGGTTACGAGCAGTACTTC. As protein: CAYTPRSLGYEQYF.

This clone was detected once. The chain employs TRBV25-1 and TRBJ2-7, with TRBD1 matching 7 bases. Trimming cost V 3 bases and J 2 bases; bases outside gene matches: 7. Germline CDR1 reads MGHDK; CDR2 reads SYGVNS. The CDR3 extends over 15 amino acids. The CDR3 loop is CASSDYRDSPYEQYF. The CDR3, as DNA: TGTGCCAGCAGTGACTACCGGGACAGCCCCTACGAGCAGTACTTC.

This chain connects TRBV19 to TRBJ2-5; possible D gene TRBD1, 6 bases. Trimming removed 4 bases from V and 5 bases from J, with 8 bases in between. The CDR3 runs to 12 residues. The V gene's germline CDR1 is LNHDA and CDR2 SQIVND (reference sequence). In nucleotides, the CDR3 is TGTGCCAGTAGTAAGGGGGTCGAGACCCAGTACTTC. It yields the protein CASSKGVETQYF.

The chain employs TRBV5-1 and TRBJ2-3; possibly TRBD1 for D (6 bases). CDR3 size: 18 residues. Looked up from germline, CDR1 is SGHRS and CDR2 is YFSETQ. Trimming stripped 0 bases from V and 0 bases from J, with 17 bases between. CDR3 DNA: TGCGCCAGCAGCTTGGCCCCGGGACATCCGAAGAGCACAGATACGCAGTATTTT. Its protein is CASSLAPGHPKSTDTQYF.

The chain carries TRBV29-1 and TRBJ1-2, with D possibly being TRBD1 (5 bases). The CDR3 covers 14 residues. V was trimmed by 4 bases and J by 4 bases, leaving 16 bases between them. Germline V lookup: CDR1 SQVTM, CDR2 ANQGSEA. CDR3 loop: CSVGGLREGYGYTF. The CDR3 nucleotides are TGCAGCGTTGGGGGTCTCAGGGAGGGCTATGGCTACACCTTC.

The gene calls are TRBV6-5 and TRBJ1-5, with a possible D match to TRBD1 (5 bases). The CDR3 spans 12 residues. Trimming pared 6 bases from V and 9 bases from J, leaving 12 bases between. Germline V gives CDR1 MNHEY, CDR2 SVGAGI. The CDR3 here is CASRPMGGPQHF. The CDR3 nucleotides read TGTGCCAGCAGACCCATGGGGGGGCCCCAGCATTTT.

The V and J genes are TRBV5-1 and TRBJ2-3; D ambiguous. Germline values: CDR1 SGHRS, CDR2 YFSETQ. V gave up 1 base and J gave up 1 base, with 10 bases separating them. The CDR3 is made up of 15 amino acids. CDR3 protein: CASSLSSPGTDTQYF. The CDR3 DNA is TGCGCCAGCAGCTTGAGTAGCCCCGGCACAGATACGCAGTATTTT. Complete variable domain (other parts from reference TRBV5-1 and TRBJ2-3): KAGVTQTPRYLIKTRGQQVTLSCSPISGHRSVSWYQQTPGQGLQFLFEYFSETQRNKGNFPGRFSGRQFSNSRSEMNVSTLELGDSALYLCASSLSSPGTDTQYFGPGTRLTVL.

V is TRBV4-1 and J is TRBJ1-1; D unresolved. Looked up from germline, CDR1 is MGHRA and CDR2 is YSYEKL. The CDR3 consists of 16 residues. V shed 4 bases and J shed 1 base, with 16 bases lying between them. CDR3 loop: CASSLRSPGGNTEAFF. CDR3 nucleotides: TGCGCCAGCAGCCTTCGGTCGCCTGGAGGGAACACTGAAGCTTTCTTT.

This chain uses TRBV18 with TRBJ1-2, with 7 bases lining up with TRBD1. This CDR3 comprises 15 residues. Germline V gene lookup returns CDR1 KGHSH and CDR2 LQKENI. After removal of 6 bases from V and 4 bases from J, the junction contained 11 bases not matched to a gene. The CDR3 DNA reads TGTGCCAGCTCCCCCGGGACAGATATTTCCTATGGCTACACCTTC. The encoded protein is CASSPGTDISYGYTF. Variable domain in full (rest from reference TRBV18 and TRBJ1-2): NAGVMQNPRHLVRRRGQEARLRCSPMKGHSHVYWYRQLPEEGLKFMVYLQKENIIDESGMPKERFSAEFPKEGPSILRIQQVVRGDSAAYFCASSPGTDISYGYTFGSGTRLTVV.

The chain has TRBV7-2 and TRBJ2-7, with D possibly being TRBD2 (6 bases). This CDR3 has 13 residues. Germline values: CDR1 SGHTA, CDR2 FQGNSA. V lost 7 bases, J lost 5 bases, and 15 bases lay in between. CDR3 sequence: CASKGRGGNEQYF. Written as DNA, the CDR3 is TGTGCCAGCAAAGGGCGGGGTGGAAACGAGCAGTACTTC.

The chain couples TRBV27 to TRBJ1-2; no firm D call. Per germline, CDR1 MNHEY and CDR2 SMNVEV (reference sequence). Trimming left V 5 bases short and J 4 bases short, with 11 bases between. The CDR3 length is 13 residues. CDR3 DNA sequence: TGTGCCAGCAGTGCCCCTATATCCTATGGCTACACCTTC. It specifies CASSAPISYGYTF.

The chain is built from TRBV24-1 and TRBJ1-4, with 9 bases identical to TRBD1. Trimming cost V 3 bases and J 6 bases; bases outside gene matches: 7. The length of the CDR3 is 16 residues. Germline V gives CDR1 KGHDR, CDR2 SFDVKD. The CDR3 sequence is CATSDPKRTGDEKLFF. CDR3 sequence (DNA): TGTGCCACCAGTGATCCTAAAAGGACAGGGGATGAAAAACTGTTTTTT.

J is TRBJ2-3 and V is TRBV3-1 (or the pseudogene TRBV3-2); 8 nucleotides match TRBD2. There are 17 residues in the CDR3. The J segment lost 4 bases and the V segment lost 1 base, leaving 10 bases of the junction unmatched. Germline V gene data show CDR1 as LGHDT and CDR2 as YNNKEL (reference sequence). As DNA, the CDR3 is TGTGCCAGCAGCCAAGTTATTGGCGGGAGGCAGGCAGATACGCAGTATTTT. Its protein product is CASSQVIGGRQADTQYF.

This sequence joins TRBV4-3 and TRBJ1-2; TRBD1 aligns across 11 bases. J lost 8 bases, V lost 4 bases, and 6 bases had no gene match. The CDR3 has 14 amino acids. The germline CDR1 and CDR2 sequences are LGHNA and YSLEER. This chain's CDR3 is CASSLGQGAQGYTF. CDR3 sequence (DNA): TGCGCCAGCAGCCTAGGACAGGGGGCGCAGGGCTACACCTTC.

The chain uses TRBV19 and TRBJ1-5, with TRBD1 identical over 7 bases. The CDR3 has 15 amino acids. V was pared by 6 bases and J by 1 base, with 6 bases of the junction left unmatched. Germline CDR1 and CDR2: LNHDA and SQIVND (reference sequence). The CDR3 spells CASSAQTGSNQPQHF. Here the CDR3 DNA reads TGTGCCAGTAGCGCCCAGACAGGGAGCAATCAGCCCCAGCATTTT. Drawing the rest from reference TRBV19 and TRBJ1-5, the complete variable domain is DGGITQSPKYLFRKEGQNVTLSCEQNLNHDAMYWYRQDPGQGLRLIYYSQIVNDFQKGDIAEGYSVSREKKESFPLTVTSAQKNPTAFYLCASSAQTGSNQPQHFGDGTRLSIL.

The CDR3 DNA follows: TGTGCCAGCAGTTACGACAGTCCCTATGGCTACACCTTC. It is translated as CASSYDSPYGYTF. The genes are TRBV6-2 or TRBV6-3 and TRBJ1-2, with D maybe TRBD1 (5 bases). The CDR3 totals 13 residues. The V and J ends lost 2 bases and 4 bases respectively, with 8 bases between them. Germline V gene lookup returns CDR1 MNHEY and CDR2 SVGEGT.

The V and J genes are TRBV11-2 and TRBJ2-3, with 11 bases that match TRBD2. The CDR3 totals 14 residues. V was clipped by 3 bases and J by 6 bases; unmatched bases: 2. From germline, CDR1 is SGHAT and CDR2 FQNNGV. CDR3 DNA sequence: TGTGCCAGCAGCTTTAGCGGGAGGGTCGATACGCAGTATTTT. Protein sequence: CASSFSGRVDTQYF.

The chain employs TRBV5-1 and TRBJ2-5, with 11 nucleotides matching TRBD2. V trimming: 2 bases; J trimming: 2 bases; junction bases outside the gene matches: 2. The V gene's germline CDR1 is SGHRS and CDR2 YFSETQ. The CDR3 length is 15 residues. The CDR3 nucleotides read TGCGCCAGCAGCTTCGCTAGCGGGGGGCAAGAGACCCAGTACTTC. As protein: CASSFASGGQETQYF.

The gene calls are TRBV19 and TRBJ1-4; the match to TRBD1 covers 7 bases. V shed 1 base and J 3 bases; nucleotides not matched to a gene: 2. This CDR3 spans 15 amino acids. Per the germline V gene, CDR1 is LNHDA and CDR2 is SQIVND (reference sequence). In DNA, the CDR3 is TGTGCCAGTAGTATAGTGACAGGGCCTAATGAAAAACTGTTTTTT. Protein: CASSIVTGPNEKLFF.

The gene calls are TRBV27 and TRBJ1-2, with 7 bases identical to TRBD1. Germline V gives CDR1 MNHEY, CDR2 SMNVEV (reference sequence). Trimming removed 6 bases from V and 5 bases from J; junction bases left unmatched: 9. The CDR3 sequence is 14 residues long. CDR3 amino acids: CASSPRDSRYGYTF. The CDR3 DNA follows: TGTGCCAGCAGCCCCCGGGACAGCAGGTATGGCTACACCTTC.

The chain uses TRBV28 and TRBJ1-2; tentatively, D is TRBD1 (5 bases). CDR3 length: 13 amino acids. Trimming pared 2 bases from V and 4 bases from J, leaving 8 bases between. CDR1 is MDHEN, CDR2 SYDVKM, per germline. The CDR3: CASSLRGGYGYTF. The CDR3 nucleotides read TGTGCCAGCAGTTTAAGGGGTGGCTATGGCTACACCTTC.

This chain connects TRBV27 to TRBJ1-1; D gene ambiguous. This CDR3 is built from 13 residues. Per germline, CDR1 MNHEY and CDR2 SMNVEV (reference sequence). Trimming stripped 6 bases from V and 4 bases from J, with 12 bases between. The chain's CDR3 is CASRPIRATEAFF. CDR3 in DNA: TGTGCCAGCAGACCTATCCGCGCCACTGAAGCTTTCTTT.

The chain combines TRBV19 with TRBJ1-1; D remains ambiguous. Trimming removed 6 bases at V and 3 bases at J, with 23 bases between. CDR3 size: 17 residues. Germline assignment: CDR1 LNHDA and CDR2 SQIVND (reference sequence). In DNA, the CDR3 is TGTGCCAGTAGGAGGGATAGTATAAGGGTAGCGGACACTGAAGCTTTCTTT. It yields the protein CASRRDSIRVADTEAFF.

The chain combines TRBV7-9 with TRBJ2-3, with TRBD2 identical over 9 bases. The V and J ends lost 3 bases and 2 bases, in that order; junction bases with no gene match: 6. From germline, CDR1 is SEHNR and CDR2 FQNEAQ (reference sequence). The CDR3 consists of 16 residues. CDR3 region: CASSFPAGGATDTQYF. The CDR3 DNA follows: TGTGCCAGCAGCTTTCCGGCGGGAGGGGCCACAGATACGCAGTATTTT.

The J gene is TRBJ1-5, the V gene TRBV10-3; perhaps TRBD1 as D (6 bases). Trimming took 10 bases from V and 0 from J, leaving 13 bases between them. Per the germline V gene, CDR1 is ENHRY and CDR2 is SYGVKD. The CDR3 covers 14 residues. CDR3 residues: CATQGSYSNQPQHF. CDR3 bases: TGTGCCACCCAGGGGAGTTATAGCAATCAGCCCCAGCATTTT.

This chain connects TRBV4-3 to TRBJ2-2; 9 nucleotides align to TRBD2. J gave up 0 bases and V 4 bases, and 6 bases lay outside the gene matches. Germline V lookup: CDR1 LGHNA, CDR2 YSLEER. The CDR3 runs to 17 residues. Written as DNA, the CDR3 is TGCGCCAGCAGCCCCGAGGGACTAGCAGCGAACACCGGGGAGCTGTTTTTT. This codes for CASSPEGLAANTGELFF.

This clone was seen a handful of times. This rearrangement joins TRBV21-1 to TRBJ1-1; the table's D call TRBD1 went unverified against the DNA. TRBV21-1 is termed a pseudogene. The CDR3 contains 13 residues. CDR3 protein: CASGGQGLAEAFF. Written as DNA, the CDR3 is TGTGCCAGCGGGGGACAGGGACTAGCTGAAGCTTTCTTT.

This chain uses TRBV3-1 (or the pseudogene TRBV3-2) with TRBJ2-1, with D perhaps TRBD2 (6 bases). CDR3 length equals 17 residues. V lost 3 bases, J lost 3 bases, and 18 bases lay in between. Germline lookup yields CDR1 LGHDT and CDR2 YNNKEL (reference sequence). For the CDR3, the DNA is TGTGCCAGCAGCCACGCCCTTTTCCGGGAGATCTACAATGAGCAGTTCTTC. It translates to CASSHALFREIYNEQFF.